The rows below give T cell receptor beta chains drawn from one sample of a study of blood T cell repertoires in COVID-19. Libraries were prepared by immunoSEQ multiplex PCR; TCRdb keeps only in-frame clonotypes and omits some of them. The sample has under 300,000 clones; around 86% are singletons. The sequenced sample was peripheral blood. The source is a young man who had recovered from COVID-19. Each CDR3 is given with its conserved first and last residue. Fields, in order: CDR3 length, J gene, V gene, clone size, CDR3 protein. Clone size is given for some rows only: seen once, a few or many times, or a class if the clone is expanded.

15	TRBJ2-2	TRBV2	NA	CASSEVTRGTGELFF
15	TRBJ2-3	TRBV9	NA	CASSGLAGGSDTQYF
13	TRBJ1-2	TRBV6-4	NA	CASPTGTGVCYTF
15	TRBJ2-5	TRBV19	once	CASSITAGKGETQYF
16	TRBJ1-5	TRBV19	NA	CASSIGASYSNQPQHF
18	TRBJ2-6	TRBV7-9	NA	CASSLRGTGPSGANVLTF
13	TRBJ1-3	TRBV4-2	few	CASSMGGGNTIYF
15	TRBJ2-2	TRBV3-1/TRBV3-2	many	CASSPGTSDTGELFF
15	TRBJ2-1	TRBV9	once	CASSLGANRDNEQFF
12	TRBJ2-5	TRBV6-6	NA	CASQGARETQYF
12	TRBJ1-3	TRBV7-9	NA	CASRQGGNTIYF
12	TRBJ1-6	TRBV10-3	NA	CAITGEGSPLHF
16	TRBJ2-3	TRBV7-8	NA	CASSPSRSSHGDTQYF
15	TRBJ1-1	TRBV11-2	few	CASSLVVGGVTEAFF
16	TRBJ2-1	TRBV12-5	NA	CASGSNRGAAYNEQFF
14	TRBJ1-2	TRBV28	NA	CASSSLGQGDGYTF
14	TRBJ2-2	TRBV5-1	NA	CASSSGPEGRELFF
14	TRBJ1-5	TRBV3-1/TRBV3-2	few	CASSQRQGNQPQHF
15	TRBJ2-5	TRBV2	NA	CASKIGGTKRETQYF
13	TRBJ1-1	TRBV6-5	NA	CASRPRGGTEAFF
17	TRBJ2-2	TRBV7-2	NA	CASSLGVRGGPTGELFF
15	TRBJ2-3	TRBV7-8	NA	CASSLVEGRTDTQYF
13	TRBJ1-1	TRBV7-6	NA	CASSRGISTEAFF
14	TRBJ1-3	TRBV9	NA	CASSVGQGGNTIYF
15	TRBJ2-3	TRBV6-5	NA	CASSTRTGVADTQYF
14	TRBJ2-1	TRBV7-3	NA	CASSLGQGANEQFF
14	TRBJ1-1	TRBV5-1	NA	CASSYGQSFYEAFF
15	TRBJ2-1	TRBV4-1	few	CASSELAGLVSEQFF
15	TRBJ2-1	TRBV3-1/TRBV3-2	many	CASSQVRGGYNEQFF
15	TRBJ1-1	TRBV7-2	NA	CASSPGPGRFTEAFF
16	TRBJ1-4	TRBV11-2	NA	CASSLGQQGVDEKLFF
18	TRBJ2-7	TRBV5-1	NA	CASSFGLAGVSVSYEQYF
18	TRBJ1-4	TRBV3-1/TRBV3-2	once	CASSQDQGFSGLGEKLFF
14	TRBJ1-1	TRBV2	NA	CASSSDSGTGKAFF
13	TRBJ2-3	TRBV5-4	NA	CASSLAGADTQYF
11	TRBJ2-5	TRBV7-2	NA	CASSRSRTQYF
15	TRBJ1-2	TRBV5-6	once	CASSFRTGGNYGYTF
11	TRBJ1-1	TRBV20-1	NA	CSARGDRELFF
12	TRBJ1-2	TRBV2	many	CASKKGAHGYTF
15	TRBJ1-4	TRBV15	NA	CATSRAGQAVEKLFF
12	TRBJ1-4	TRBV9	NA	CASSGLEEKLFF
15	TRBJ2-5	TRBV10-3	NA	CAISELKQVQETQYF
15	TRBJ1-5	TRBV3-1/TRBV3-2	NA	CASSQDATGNQPQHF
14	TRBJ1-2	TRBV7-6	few	CASSPGQYQEGYTF
15	TRBJ2-7	TRBV2	NA	CASIPRGTASYEQYF
15	TRBJ1-1	TRBV5-8	once	CASRPRALLTTEAFF
14	TRBJ2-3	TRBV12-5	NA	CASGAIASTDTQYF
11	TRBJ2-1	TRBV7-9	few	CASSRLIEQFF
15	TRBJ2-4	TRBV2	few	CASMSGRGAKNIQYF
16	TRBJ1-2	TRBV6-1	once	CASSAKQGLANYGYTF
15	TRBJ2-5	TRBV6-5	NA	CASSTTGTVSETQYF
14	TRBJ2-5	TRBV10-3	NA	CAIRGQGAVETQYF
15	TRBJ1-2	TRBV7-9	NA	CASSSSGEMPYGYTF
15	TRBJ1-1	TRBV5-4	NA	CASSYYRVQGVEAFF
17	TRBJ1-2	TRBV4-1	NA	CASSQDPMEGAIYGYTF
17	TRBJ2-3	TRBV2	NA	CASSWDRDTLSTDTQYF
14	TRBJ2-1	TRBV14	NA	CASSQGGVDNEQFF